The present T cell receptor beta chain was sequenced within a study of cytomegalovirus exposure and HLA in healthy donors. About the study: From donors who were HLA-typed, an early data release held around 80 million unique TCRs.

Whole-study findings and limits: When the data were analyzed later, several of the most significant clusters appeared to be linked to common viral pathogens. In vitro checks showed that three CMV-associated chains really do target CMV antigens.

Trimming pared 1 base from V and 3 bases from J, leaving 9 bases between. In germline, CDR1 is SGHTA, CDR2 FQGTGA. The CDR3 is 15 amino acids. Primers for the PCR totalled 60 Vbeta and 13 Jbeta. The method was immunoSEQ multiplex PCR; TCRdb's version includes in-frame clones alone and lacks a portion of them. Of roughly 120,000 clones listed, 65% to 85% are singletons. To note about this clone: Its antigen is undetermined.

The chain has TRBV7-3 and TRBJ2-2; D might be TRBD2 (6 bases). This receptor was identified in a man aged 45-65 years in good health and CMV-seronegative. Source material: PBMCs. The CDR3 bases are TGTGCCAGCAGCTTAAGTCCGGGAGACACCGGGGAGCTGTTTTTT. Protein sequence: CASSLSPGDTGELFF.